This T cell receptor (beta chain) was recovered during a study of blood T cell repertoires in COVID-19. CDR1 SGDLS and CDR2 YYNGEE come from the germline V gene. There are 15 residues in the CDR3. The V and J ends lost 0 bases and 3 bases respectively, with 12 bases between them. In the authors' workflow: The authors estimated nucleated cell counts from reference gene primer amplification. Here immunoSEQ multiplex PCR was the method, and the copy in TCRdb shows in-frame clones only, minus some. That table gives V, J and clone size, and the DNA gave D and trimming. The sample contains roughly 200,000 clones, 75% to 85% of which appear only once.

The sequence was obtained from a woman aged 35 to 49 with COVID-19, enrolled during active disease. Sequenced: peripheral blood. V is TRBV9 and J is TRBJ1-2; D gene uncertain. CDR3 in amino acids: CASSVAPTPDYGYTF. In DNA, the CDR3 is TGTGCCAGCAGCGTAGCTCCGACACCTGACTATGGCTACACCTTC.